This T cell receptor beta chain appears in the sequencing data of a study of T cell responses to AZD1222 COVID-19 vaccine. Libraries were prepared by immunoSEQ multiplex PCR; TCRdb keeps only in-frame clonotypes and omits some of them. Of about 140,000 clones in the sample, more than 85% were seen once. The V end was cut by 0 bases, the J end by 11 bases, with 22 bases between. The CDR3 is 16 residues long. The germline gives CDR1 LGHNT, CDR2 FRNRAP. Sequenced here: peripheral blood, sampled on day 0 of MenACWY control vaccination. This sequence originates from an adult in good health. The chain has TRBV12-5 and TRBJ1-1, with D unresolved. CDR3 sequence: CASGLVHLPEVGLAFF. The CDR3 nucleotides read TGTGCTAGTGGTTTGGTACACCTCCCGGAGGTAGGGCTGGCTTTCTTT.